This TCR beta chain was sequenced during a study of blood T cell repertoires in COVID-19. Study information: Samples representing acute and convalescent COVID-19 were sourced from the United States, Italy and Spain. Nucleic acid was either cDNA or gDNA, and it came from T cells, B-cell-depleted T cells, or PBMCs.

Methods used by the authors: Amplification with reference gene primers provided the estimates of nucleated cell counts. Sequencing was performed with immunoSEQ multiplex PCR; in TCRdb, only in-frame clones are kept and a portion is missing. For V, J and clone size, that table is used; D and trimming come from the DNA. Of around 310,000 clones in the sample, 85% to 90% were seen once. Participants were aged roughly 18 to 90 years from approximately 23 US areas. The specimen sequenced was PBMCs or T cells enriched from blood (not recorded which). The TCR comes from a young woman who had recovered from COVID-19.

CDR3 nucleotides: TGTGCCAGCAGTTCGAGGGCCCGGTTCTTCAGGAATGAGCAGTTCTTC. Its protein is CASSSRARFFRNEQFF. This chain joins TRBV28 and TRBJ2-1, with a tentative D call TRBD2 (5 bases). The germline CDR1 and CDR2 sequences are MDHEN and SYDVKM. V was clipped by 4 bases and J by 7 bases, with 20 bases between them. This CDR3 is built from 16 residues.